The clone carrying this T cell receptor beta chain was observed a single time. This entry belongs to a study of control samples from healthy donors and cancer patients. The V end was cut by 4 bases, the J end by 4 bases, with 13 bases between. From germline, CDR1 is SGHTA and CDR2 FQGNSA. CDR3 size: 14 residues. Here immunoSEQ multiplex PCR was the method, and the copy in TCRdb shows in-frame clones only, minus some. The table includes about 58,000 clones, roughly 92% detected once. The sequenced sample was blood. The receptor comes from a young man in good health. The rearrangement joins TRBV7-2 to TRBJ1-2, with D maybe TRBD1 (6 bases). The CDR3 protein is CASSSRRTVYGYTF. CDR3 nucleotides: TGTGCCAGCAGCTCCCGCCGGACAGTCTATGGCTACACCTTC.